Listed below are T cell receptor beta chains from one sample, sequenced in a study of lymphopenia after photon versus proton radiotherapy. Generated by immunoSEQ multiplex PCR, the TCRdb table keeps only in-frame clones and is missing some. Of roughly 45,000 clones in the sample, 65% to 90% were seen once. This specimen was peripheral blood, taken from a patient treated with photon-based radiotherapy. The receptors shown here come from a man in his forties with gastric cancer. CDR3s include the opening cysteine and the closing phenylalanine or tryptophan. The order of the fields is J gene, clone size, D gene, CDR3 length, V gene, CDR3 DNA, CDR3 protein. The D gene is left open where the match is weak. Size tells how often a clone was seen (once, few, many) or the class of an expanded clone, and some rows leave it out.

>TRBJ1-1|-|-|13|TRBV11-3
TGTGCCAGCAGCAAGTGGGGGGGCACTGAAGCTTTCTTT
CASSKWGGTEAFF
>TRBJ1-2|-|-|12|TRBV29-1
TGCAGCGATGGACAGCCTGGAAGTGGCTACACCTTC
CSDGQPGSGYTF
>TRBJ2-7|-|-|13|TRBV30
TGTGCCTGGAGGGCCAAGGAGATCCCACGATGCTACTTC
CAWRAKEIPRCYF
>TRBJ1-6|-|-|16|TRBV6-5
TGTGCCAGCAGTTGGGGTCAGGGGTCGGGTAATTCACCCCTCCACTTT
CASSWGQGSGNSPLHF
>TRBJ2-3|-|TRBD2|16|TRBV4-1
TGCGCCAGCAGCCAACCGATAGCGGGGGGGCGAGATACGCAGTATTTT
CASSQPIAGGRDTQYF
>TRBJ2-1|-|TRBD2|18|TRBV7-9
TGTGCCAGCAGCTTAGTTCTAGCGGGGGGGACATCCTACAATGAGCAGTTCTTC
CASSLVLAGGTSYNEQFF
>TRBJ1-1|-|-|15|TRBV10-3
TGTGCCATCAGTGGAGGGAAAGGGCCAAACACTGAAGCTTTCTTT
CAISGGKGPNTEAFF
>TRBJ1-3|-|TRBD1|14|TRBV5-1
TGCGCCAGCAGTCCGACAGGGACTGGAAACACCATATATTTT
CASSPTGTGNTIYF
>TRBJ1-1|few|-|14|TRBV7-3
TGTGCCAGCAGCCCAGCCGGGGCGAGCACTGAAGCTTTCTTT
CASSPAGASTEAFF
>TRBJ2-5|-|-|13|TRBV7-8
TGTGCCAGCAGCTTAAGGGGGGGAGAGACCCAGTACTTC
CASSLRGGETQYF
>TRBJ2-5|few|-|15|TRBV6-5
TGTGCCAGCAGATCCGGGACGGGGTACCAAGAGACCCAGTACTTC
CASRSGTGYQETQYF
>TRBJ1-4|few|-|16|TRBV5-1
TGCGCCAGCAAGTACGAGATGGCCGTTACTAATGAAAAACTGTTTTTT
CASKYEMAVTNEKLFF
>TRBJ1-3|-|-|15|TRBV9
TGTGCCAGCAGCAGGTCAGCCGACTCTGGAAACACCATATATTTT
CASSRSADSGNTIYF
>TRBJ2-7|medium-sized|-|12|TRBV4-2
TGTGCCAGCAGCCAAGATGTCCACGAGCAGTACTTC
CASSQDVHEQYF
>TRBJ1-6|-|-|15|TRBV11-1
TGTGCCAGCAGCTTAGGGGCGGTGGGAAATTCACCCCTCCACTTT
CASSLGAVGNSPLHF
>TRBJ1-2|-|TRBD1|13|TRBV29-1
TGCAGCGTTGTAGGACAGGGTGGCTATGGCTACACCTTC
CSVVGQGGYGYTF
>TRBJ2-2|-|TRBD1|14|TRBV6-1
TGTGCCACCCCGGGACAGGGATGGGACGGGGAGCTGTTTTTT
CATPGQGWDGELFF